The source of this T cell receptor (beta chain) is a study of T cells after yellow fever vaccination. Using its own MiXCR run on the 5' RACE reads, TCRdb lists one record per CDR3 protein. Here the sample spans some 350,000 distinct CDR3 sequences, about 9.9% being singletons. Study-wide points: FACS-sorted repertoires could contain abundant clonotypes contaminating from the bulk population. Some clonotypes, a small share, were shared between CD4 and CD8 compartments. Weaker, the secondary response had a peak occurring faster, on day 5 versus 15.

Germline V gene data show CDR1 as SSHAT and CDR2 as FNYEAQ (reference sequence). This CDR3 is 13 amino acids long. V was trimmed by 3 bases and J by 3 bases, leaving 9 bases between them. With regard to this clonotype: Its antigen is undetermined.

This sequence originates from a young man who received the YFV17D yellow fever vaccine. The chain has TRBV7-7 and TRBJ2-7; D is possibly TRBD2 (6 bases). The starting material was PBMCs, obtained on the day of the first yellow fever vaccination. The CDR3 loop reads CASSFQGGYEQYF. CDR3 in DNA: TGTGCCAGCAGCTTTCAGGGAGGCTACGAGCAGTACTTC.